The 31 T cell receptor beta chains below come from one sample, sequenced in a study of a mutant IDH1 vaccine in newly diagnosed glioma. This sample's time point: baseline, week 1 (first vaccination visit). As for treatment: pre-vaccination baseline after standard-of-care therapy. Using immunoSEQ multiplex PCR, the repertoire was profiled, and TCRdb retains in-frame clones only, with some absent. In the table there are about 54,000 clones, 65% to 85% of which are singletons. The specimen comprised PBMCs, sampled from a glioma patient treated with radiotherapy, temozolomide or both. These receptors were obtained from a man between 18 and 29 years old with glioma.

This chain uses TRBV5-6 with TRBJ2-7, with TRBD1 as a possible D gene (6 bases). CDR3 size: 15 residues. Germline V gene data show CDR1 as SGHDT and CDR2 as YYEEEE. Trimming took 0 bases from V and 1 from J, leaving 11 bases between them. The CDR3 region has the DNA TGTGCCAGCAGCTTGGCGCCAGGGGAATCCTACGAGCAGTACTTC. It codes for CASSLAPGESYEQYF.

The chain uses TRBV30 and TRBJ2-7, with unresolved D. The V gene lost 0 bases and the J gene lost 6 bases, with 15 bases spanning the gap. The CDR3 runs 14 residues. Germline values: CDR1 GTSNPN, CDR2 SVGIG (reference sequence). This CDR3 reads CAWSVAPWYGEQYF. The CDR3 DNA sequence: TGTGCCTGGAGTGTAGCCCCCTGGTACGGCGAGCAGTACTTC.

The V gene is TRBV11-2, the J gene TRBJ1-1; D is undetermined. Germline lookup yields CDR1 SGHAT and CDR2 FQNNGV. Trimming stripped 1 base from V and 1 base from J, with 10 bases between. CDR3 size: 15 residues. The CDR3 sequence: CASSLGPGWNTEAFF. The DNA of the CDR3 is TGTGCCAGCAGCTTAGGTCCAGGATGGAACACTGAAGCTTTCTTT.

The CDR3 loop is CASSLGRSDTEAFF. In DNA form, the CDR3 reads TGCGCCAGCAGCTTGGGACGGTCGGACACTGAAGCTTTCTTT. The chain combines TRBV5-1 with TRBJ1-1; no clear D. CDR3 size: 14 residues. V was shortened by 0 bases and J by 3 bases, with 9 bases between the two germline ends. CDR1 and CDR2 (germline): SGHRS, YFSETQ.

This clone was seen once. The same CDR3 is also encoded by other DNA sequences in this sample. This chain joins TRBV29-1 and TRBJ1-2; D unresolved. V lost 4 bases to trimming and J lost 4 bases, with 4 bases between them. Germline V lookup: CDR1 SQVTM, CDR2 ANQGSEA. The CDR3 has 10 residues. The chain's CDR3 is CSVAGYGYTF. DNA of the CDR3: TGCAGCGTTGCTGGCTATGGCTACACCTTC.

The V and J genes are TRBV7-9 and TRBJ2-7; D is ambiguous. The CDR3 contains 14 residues. Per germline, CDR1 SEHNR and CDR2 FQNEAQ (reference sequence). V lost 0 bases and J 5 bases, leaving 11 bases between the germline ends. CDR3 nucleotides: TGTGCCAGCAGCTTAGCGCAAAGCCCCCACGAGCAGTACTTC. Protein: CASSLAQSPHEQYF.

The genes are TRBV29-1 and TRBJ2-2, with 7 bases fitting TRBD2. CDR3 size: 14 residues. CDR1 is SQVTM and CDR2 is ANQGSEA in the germline V gene. V gave up 4 bases and J gave up 5 bases; unmatched junction bases: 7. Here the CDR3 DNA reads TGCAGCGTTGCCAGCGGGACCGGGACCGGGGAGCTGTTTTTT. This translates into CSVASGTGTGELFF.

The chain recombines TRBV7-6 with TRBJ2-5, with D unresolved. The CDR3 runs 12 residues. V lost 1 base and J lost 4, with 4 bases in between. Germline loops: CDR1 SGHVS, CDR2 FNYEAQ. The CDR3 loop reads CASSLDRETQYF. The DNA for the CDR3 is TGTGCCAGCAGCTTAGATAGAGAGACCCAGTACTTC.

This clone was observed a single time. The chain employs TRBV5-1 and TRBJ2-1; D uncertain. V dropped 0 bases and J dropped 2 bases, with 9 bases sitting between them. The CDR3 totals 15 residues. From germline, CDR1 is SGHRS and CDR2 YFSETQ. CDR3 sequence reads: CASSLGDRPYNEQFF. In DNA form, the CDR3 reads TGCGCCAGCAGCTTGGGAGACCGGCCCTACAATGAGCAGTTCTTC.

This chain uses TRBV13 with TRBJ1-2; the match to TRBD1 covers 8 bases. The CDR3 runs 14 residues. Per the germline V gene, CDR1 is PRHDT and CDR2 is FYEKMQ (reference sequence). Trimming at V came to 4 bases and at J to 6 bases, leaving 7 bases not matched to a gene. The CDR3, as DNA: TGTGCCAGCAGCTCTCCCACAGGGGGTGATGGCTACACCTTC. It translates to CASSSPTGGDGYTF.

The chain employs TRBV14 and TRBJ1-3; TRBD1 agrees at 10 bases. After removal of 1 base from V and 5 bases from J, the junction contained 8 bases not matched to a gene. Germline lookup yields CDR1 SGHDN and CDR2 FVKESK. CDR3 length: 17 residues. The CDR3 DNA reads TGTGCCAGCAGCCAAGGGGGACAGGGGCATTATAGAAACACCATATATTTT. Its protein is CASSQGGQGHYRNTIYF.

This chain links TRBV5-1 with TRBJ1-1; TRBD1 matches at 7 bases. Per the germline V gene, CDR1 is SGHRS and CDR2 is YFSETQ. The CDR3 contains 12 residues. The junction had 2 bases not matched to a gene; V was cut back by 4 bases and J by 5 bases. The CDR3 region has the DNA TGCGCCAGCAGCACAGGGGATACTGAAGCTTTCTTT. This codes for CASSTGDTEAFF.

The table lists this clone with a few counts. The rearrangement uses TRBV28 and TRBJ1-1, with 8 bases lining up with TRBD1. The V gene's germline CDR1 is MDHEN and CDR2 SYDVKM. CDR3 length: 16 residues. V lost 6 bases to trimming and J lost 0 bases; unmatched junction nucleotides: 9. The CDR3 DNA sequence: TGTGCCAGCAGAATGGGGACAGGTGACTTGAACACTGAAGCTTTCTTT. It is translated as CASRMGTGDLNTEAFF.

V is TRBV27 and J is TRBJ2-2, with D perhaps assigned TRBD1 or TRBD2 (6 bases each). Germline V gene lookup returns CDR1 MNHEY and CDR2 SMNVEV (reference sequence). CDR3 length: 16 residues. The V end lost 6 bases, the J end lost 7 bases, and 21 bases lay between the germline ends. Here the CDR3 reads CASSFRGGSVVGELFF. In DNA, the CDR3 is TGTGCCAGCAGCTTCCGAGGGGGGTCGGTCGTCGGGGAGCTGTTTTTT.

This rearrangement joins TRBV4-1 to TRBJ2-1; D may be TRBD1 (5 bases). Germline CDR1 MGHRA, CDR2 YSYEKL. CDR3 size: 17 residues. V was shortened by 0 bases and J by 0 bases, with 12 bases between the two germline ends. This chain's CDR3 is CASSQERSRDSYNEQFF. The CDR3 DNA sequence: TGCGCCAGCAGCCAAGAAAGATCCAGGGACTCCTACAATGAGCAGTTCTTC.

The count of this clone is one. The chain combines TRBV2 with TRBJ2-7, with TRBD2 as a possible D gene (6 bases). CDR1 SNHLY and CDR2 FYNNEI come from the germline V gene. The CDR3 length is 14 residues. V lost 4 bases and J lost 0, with 10 bases in between. The CDR3 reads CASSAWGLSYEQYF. Written as DNA, the CDR3 is TGTGCCAGCAGTGCGTGGGGACTCTCCTACGAGCAGTACTTC.

The chain joins TRBV25-1 to TRBJ2-7, with unresolved D. The CDR3 consists of 14 residues. Trimming removed 1 base from V and 4 bases from J, with 11 bases in between. Germline lookup yields CDR1 MGHDK and CDR2 SYGVNS. The CDR3 spells CASSESRFPYEQYF. The CDR3 region has the DNA TGTGCCAGCAGTGAATCTAGGTTCCCTTACGAGCAGTACTTC.

J is TRBJ1-5 and V is TRBV18, with D tentatively TRBD1 (6 bases). This CDR3 comprises 16 residues. V lost 2 bases and J lost 2, with 13 bases in between. The V gene's germline CDR1 is KGHSH and CDR2 LQKENI. CDR3 in amino acids: CASSPRAGAGNQPQHF. In nucleotides, the CDR3 is TGTGCCAGCTCACCAAGGGCGGGGGCGGGCAATCAGCCCCAGCATTTT. Looking up the rest from reference TRBV18 and TRBJ1-5 gives the full variable domain: NAGVMQNPRHLVRRRGQEARLRCSPMKGHSHVYWYRQLPEEGLKFMVYLQKENIIDESGMPKERFSAEFPKEGPSILRIQQVVRGDSAAYFCASSPRAGAGNQPQHFGDGTRLSIL.

With regard to this clone: Other DNA sequences from this sample encode an identical CDR3 as well. The chain carries TRBV9 and TRBJ1-5, with 10 bases lining up with TRBD1. This CDR3 is built from 14 residues. V dropped 4 bases and J dropped 5; count of bases not matched to a gene: 3. Germline-derived CDR1 and CDR2 are SGDLS and YYNGEE. The CDR3: CASSPGQGYQPQHF. The DNA for the CDR3 is TGTGCCAGCAGCCCGGGACAGGGGTATCAGCCCCAGCATTTT.

V gene TRBV28 combines with J gene TRBJ2-1, with unresolved D. Trimming removed 7 bases at V and 6 bases at J, with 13 bases between. The CDR3 has 13 amino acids. Germline V gene data show CDR1 as MDHEN and CDR2 as SYDVKM. CDR3 region: CASTTNRRNEQFF. Here the CDR3 DNA reads TGTGCCAGCACAACCAACCGCCGCAATGAGCAGTTCTTC.

This clone came up a few times. The chain carries TRBV4-2 and TRBJ1-1; weak D call: TRBD1 (6 bases). The CDR3 is made up of 14 amino acids. Germline V CDR1 and CDR2: LGHNA, YNFKEQ. V was pared by 3 bases and J by 4 bases, with 12 bases between. The CDR3 loop is CASSQGGGPTEAFF. In nucleotides, the CDR3 is TGTGCCAGCAGCCAGGGAGGGGGGCCCACTGAAGCTTTCTTT.

This chain joins TRBV29-1 and TRBJ2-3; D is uncertain. The CDR3 is 12 residues long. Germline assignment: CDR1 SQVTM and CDR2 ANQGSEA. Trimming stripped 4 bases from V and 4 bases from J, with 9 bases between. CDR3 amino acids: CSVAKGPDTQYF. As DNA, the CDR3 is TGCAGCGTTGCGAAGGGTCCAGATACGCAGTATTTT.

The chain links TRBV7-2 to TRBJ2-7, with D hard to call. V was shortened by 5 bases and J by 5 bases, with 10 bases between the two germline ends. The CDR3 length is 12 residues. Per germline, CDR1 SGHTA and CDR2 FQGNSA. This CDR3 is CASSNIPHEQYF. For the CDR3, the DNA is TGTGCCAGCAGCAACATACCTCACGAGCAGTACTTC.

J is TRBJ1-5 and V is TRBV6-6; D is unresolved. This CDR3 comprises 13 residues. V was trimmed by 8 bases and J by 2 bases, leaving 10 bases between them. Germline CDR1 and CDR2: MNHNY and SVGAGI (reference sequence). CDR3 coding DNA: TGTGCCAGCGTAGAGGGAGGCAATCAGCCCCAGCATTTT. Translated, it gives CASVEGGNQPQHF.

This clone was detected a few times. The chain employs TRBV30 and TRBJ1-5; D is possibly TRBD1 (6 bases). V dropped 5 bases and J dropped 0 bases, with 17 bases sitting between them. The V gene's germline CDR1 is GTSNPN and CDR2 SVGIG (reference sequence). This CDR3 region has 16 residues. The CDR3 nucleotides read TGTGCCTGGTCCCTAGTAGGGACACTTAGCAATCAGCCCCAGCATTTT. Translation: CAWSLVGTLSNQPQHF.

The chain uses TRBV7-9 and TRBJ2-7; TRBD2 aligns across 11 bases. This CDR3 spans 15 amino acids. The ends lost 5 bases at V and 2 bases at J; junction bases unmatched: 5. Germline V lookup: CDR1 SEHNR, CDR2 FQNEAQ (reference sequence). The DNA of the CDR3 is TGTGCCAGCAGCCATCTAGCGGGGGGTACCTACGAGCAGTACTTC. Residues: CASSHLAGGTYEQYF.

V and J are TRBV28 and TRBJ2-7; 13 bases are shared with TRBD2. The CDR3 is 15 residues long. With 5 bases clipped from V and 2 bases from J, the junction kept 3 bases outside the gene matches. Germline CDR1 and CDR2: MDHEN and SYDVKM. The CDR3 loop reads CASSPGLAGAYEQYF. The CDR3 region has the DNA TGTGCCAGCAGTCCCGGACTAGCGGGGGCCTACGAGCAGTACTTC.

The chain employs TRBV7-9 and TRBJ2-7; 7 bases match TRBD1. The CDR3 consists of 12 residues. Germline values: CDR1 SEHNR, CDR2 FQNEAQ (reference sequence). Germline trimming cut 5 bases from V and 6 bases from J; bases unmatched to any gene: 4. The CDR3 sequence is CASSKWTGEQYF. CDR3 DNA sequence: TGTGCCAGCAGCAAATGGACAGGCGAGCAGTACTTC.

This clone came up many times. The chain employs TRBV6-1 and TRBJ2-7; 9 bases fit TRBD1. Germline CDR1 reads MNHNS; CDR2 reads SASEGT. With 0 bases clipped from V and 5 bases from J, the junction kept 5 bases outside the gene matches. The CDR3 has 15 residues. The CDR3 loop is CASSEAGTGSHEQYF. CDR3 coding DNA: TGTGCCAGCAGTGAAGCTGGGACAGGGTCCCACGAGCAGTACTTC.

The chain recombines TRBV5-1 with TRBJ2-3; TRBD2 matches at 14 bases. The junction had 6 bases not matched to a gene; V was cut back by 3 bases and J by 3 bases. CDR1 and CDR2 from the germline V gene are SGHRS and YFSETQ. The CDR3 runs 17 residues. CDR3 amino acids: CASSSRLAGGGTDTQYF. Written as DNA, the CDR3 is TGCGCCAGCAGCTCTCGACTAGCGGGAGGGGGTACAGATACGCAGTATTTT.

The CDR3 region has the DNA TGTGCCAGCAGTGAATACCTGAACACTGAAGCTTTCTTT. It translates to CASSEYLNTEAFF. The chain joins TRBV25-1 to TRBJ1-1; no clear D gene. CDR1 is MGHDK and CDR2 is SYGVNS in the germline V gene. V was cut by 0 bases and J by 0 bases, with 2 bases left in between. The length of the CDR3 is 13 residues.